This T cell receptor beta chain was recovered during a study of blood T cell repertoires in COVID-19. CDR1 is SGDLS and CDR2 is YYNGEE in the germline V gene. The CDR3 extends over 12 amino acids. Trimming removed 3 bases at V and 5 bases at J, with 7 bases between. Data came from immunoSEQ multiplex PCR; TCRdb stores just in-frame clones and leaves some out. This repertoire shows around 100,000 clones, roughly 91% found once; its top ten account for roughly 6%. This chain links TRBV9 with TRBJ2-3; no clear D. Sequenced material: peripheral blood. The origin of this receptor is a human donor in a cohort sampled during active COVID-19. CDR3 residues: CASSGYGDTQYF. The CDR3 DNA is TGTGCCAGCAGCGGGTACGGAGATACGCAGTATTTT.